The rows below give T cell receptor beta chains drawn from one sample of a study of cytomegalovirus exposure and HLA in healthy donors. Sequencing used immunoSEQ multiplex PCR; TCRdb keeps in-frame clones, though not all of them. The sample records 140,000 to 150,000 clones, approximately 72% being singletons. Material: PBMCs. The origin of the receptors is a woman aged 55-75 years in good health and CMV-seronegative. Each CDR3 is given with its conserved first and last residue. Each record gives: clone size, V gene, J gene, D gene, CDR3 DNA, CDR3 protein. A D gene is named only where the DNA matches it firmly. The size of a clone is reported for some rows only, either as once, few or many, or as a class for expanded clones.

clone_size: NA; v_call: TRBV6-5; j_call: TRBJ1-4; d_call: NA; cdr3_nt: TGTGCCAGCAGGAAACAGGGCGGCACTAATGAAAAACTGTTTTTT; cdr3_aa: CASRKQGGTNEKLFF
clone_size: NA; v_call: TRBV18; j_call: TRBJ2-7; d_call: TRBD1; cdr3_nt: TGTGCCAGCTCAGACGACAGGGGGAGCTCCTACGAGCAGTACTTC; cdr3_aa: CASSDDRGSSYEQYF
clone_size: NA; v_call: TRBV28; j_call: TRBJ2-7; d_call: TRBD1; cdr3_nt: TGTGCCACCCCTTTACAGGGGGCCTACGAGCAGTACTTC; cdr3_aa: CATPLQGAYEQYF
clone_size: NA; v_call: TRBV19; j_call: TRBJ2-7; d_call: TRBD2; cdr3_nt: TGTGCCAGTGCCACTAGCGGGGACTCCTACGAGCAGTACTTC; cdr3_aa: CASATSGDSYEQYF
clone_size: once; v_call: TRBV28; j_call: TRBJ1-5; d_call: TRBD1; cdr3_nt: TGTGCCAGCAAGGAGGGACAGGGCTATCAGCCCCAGCATTTT; cdr3_aa: CASKEGQGYQPQHF
clone_size: NA; v_call: TRBV18; j_call: TRBJ2-7; d_call: NA; cdr3_nt: TGTGCCAGCTCACGGGATTCCCTCGGGGTGAGCTTC; cdr3_aa: CASSRDSLGVSF
clone_size: few; v_call: TRBV6-5; j_call: TRBJ2-5; d_call: TRBD2; cdr3_nt: TGTGCCAGCAGTTATTCGAGCGTAGCGGGGGAGACCCAGTACTTC; cdr3_aa: CASSYSSVAGETQYF
clone_size: NA; v_call: TRBV15; j_call: TRBJ1-4; d_call: TRBD1; cdr3_nt: TGTGCCACCAGCAGAGCCCCAGGGGGAGCAACTAATGAAAAACTGTTTTTT; cdr3_aa: CATSRAPGGATNEKLFF
clone_size: NA; v_call: TRBV2; j_call: TRBJ1-6; d_call: NA; cdr3_nt: TGTGCCAGCAGGACCGGGACTCAGAATTCACCCCTCCACTTT; cdr3_aa: CASRTGTQNSPLHF
clone_size: once; v_call: TRBV5-4; j_call: TRBJ2-2; d_call: NA; cdr3_nt: TGTGCCAGCAGCTTATTTGGAGCCGGGGAGCTGTTTTTT; cdr3_aa: CASSLFGAGELFF
clone_size: few; v_call: TRBV7-7; j_call: TRBJ1-4; d_call: NA; cdr3_nt: TGTGCTAGCAGCTTAGGCGCCAGGGGAAACTGTACTGAAAAACTGTTTTTT; cdr3_aa: CASSLGARGNCTEKLFF
clone_size: NA; v_call: TRBV11-2; j_call: TRBJ1-5; d_call: TRBD1; cdr3_nt: TGTGCCAGCAGCTTAGCCGGACAGGAGGGTCAGCCCCAGCATTTT; cdr3_aa: CASSLAGQEGQPQHF
clone_size: once; v_call: TRBV9; j_call: TRBJ2-3; d_call: TRBD1; cdr3_nt: TGTGCCAGCAGCCCCGGGACAGGAATAGATACGCAGTATTTT; cdr3_aa: CASSPGTGIDTQYF
clone_size: few; v_call: TRBV5-6; j_call: TRBJ2-5; d_call: TRBD1; cdr3_nt: TGTGCCAGCAGCTTGTACGGGACAGGGGGCGGGGAGACCCAGTACTTC; cdr3_aa: CASSLYGTGGGETQYF
clone_size: NA; v_call: TRBV5-1; j_call: TRBJ2-5; d_call: TRBD2; cdr3_nt: TGCGCCAGCAGCTACGGACTAGCGGGGGTAGAGACCCAGTACTTC; cdr3_aa: CASSYGLAGVETQYF
clone_size: NA; v_call: TRBV29-1; j_call: TRBJ1-1; d_call: NA; cdr3_nt: TGCAGCGTTGACAGGGCGAACACTGAAGCTTTCTTT; cdr3_aa: CSVDRANTEAFF
clone_size: NA; v_call: TRBV7-2; j_call: TRBJ2-7; d_call: TRBD2; cdr3_nt: TGTGCCAGCAGCTTAGGGGGACTAGCGGCCGAGCAGTACTTC; cdr3_aa: CASSLGGLAAEQYF
clone_size: NA; v_call: TRBV5-4; j_call: TRBJ2-1; d_call: TRBD2; cdr3_nt: TGTGCCAGCAGTTCCGGCGGGGGGGATGCCTACAATGAGCAGTTCTTC; cdr3_aa: CASSSGGGDAYNEQFF
clone_size: NA; v_call: TRBV5-4; j_call: TRBJ2-3; d_call: TRBD2; cdr3_nt: TGTGCCACCCGGGGGGGCCGTGGAGATACGCAGTATTTT; cdr3_aa: CATRGGRGDTQYF
clone_size: NA; v_call: TRBV19; j_call: TRBJ1-2; d_call: TRBD1; cdr3_nt: TGTGCCAGTAGTATCTCGGGACAGGGGGCCTATGGCTACACCTTC; cdr3_aa: CASSISGQGAYGYTF